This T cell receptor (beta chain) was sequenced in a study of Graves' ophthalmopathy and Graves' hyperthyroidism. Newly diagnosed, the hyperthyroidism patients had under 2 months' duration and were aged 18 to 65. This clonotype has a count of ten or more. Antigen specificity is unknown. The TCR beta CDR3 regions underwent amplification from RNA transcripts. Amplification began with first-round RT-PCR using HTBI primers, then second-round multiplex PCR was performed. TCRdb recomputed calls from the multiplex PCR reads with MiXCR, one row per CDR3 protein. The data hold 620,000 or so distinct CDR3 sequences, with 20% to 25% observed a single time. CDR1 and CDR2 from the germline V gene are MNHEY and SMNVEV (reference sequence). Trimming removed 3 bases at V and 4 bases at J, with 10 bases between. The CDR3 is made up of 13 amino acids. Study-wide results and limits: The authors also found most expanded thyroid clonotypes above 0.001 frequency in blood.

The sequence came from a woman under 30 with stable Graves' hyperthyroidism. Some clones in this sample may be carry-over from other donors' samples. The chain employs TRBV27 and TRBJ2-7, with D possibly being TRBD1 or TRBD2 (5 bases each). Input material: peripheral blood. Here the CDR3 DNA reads TGTGCCAGCAGTTTCGGGGCGGATTACGAGCAGTACTTC. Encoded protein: CASSFGADYEQYF.